One and the same sample provided the 29 T cell receptor beta chains below, sequenced in a study of CD8+ T cells in alopecia areata. RNA was isolated and reverse transcribed to cDNA, the sequencing template. Sequencing used immunoSEQ multiplex PCR; TCRdb keeps in-frame clones, though not all of them. Seen here are about 140,000 clones, 86% observed once, and the top ten hold approximately 13%. Treatment meaning: oral pan-JAK inhibitor, 5-10 mg twice daily. Sequencing was performed on CD8+ T cells sorted from blood, taken at week 4, from a patient treated with tofacitinib. These receptors were collected from a human donor with alopecia areata.

This clone was recorded once. The chain uses TRBV7-9 and TRBJ2-5, with D possibly TRBD1 on 5 matching bases. Trimming took 5 bases from V and 2 from J, leaving 15 bases between them. This CDR3 comprises 15 residues. Germline V lookup: CDR1 SEHNR, CDR2 FQNEAQ (reference sequence). The CDR3 sequence is CASSVSRRDQETQYF. The CDR3 DNA is TGTGCCAGCAGCGTGAGTCGCAGGGATCAAGAGACCCAGTACTTC.

The rearrangement uses TRBV6-5 and TRBJ2-1; D possibly uses TRBD1 or TRBD2 (5 bases each). Trimming left V 6 bases short and J 1 base short, with 13 bases between. Germline V gene data show CDR1 as MNHEY and CDR2 as SVGAGI. The CDR3 consists of 15 residues. CDR3 DNA sequence: TGTGCCAGCAGGACCGGGACGGCATCCTACAATGAGCAGTTCTTC. Translated, it gives CASRTGTASYNEQFF.

The chain couples TRBV2 to TRBJ1-2; no firm D call. CDR3 length: 13 amino acids. Germline V gene lookup returns CDR1 SNHLY and CDR2 FYNNEI. Deletions cut 4 bases from V and 3 bases from J, with 9 bases between. CDR3 amino acids: CASSGRPDYGYTF. The CDR3 nucleotides read TGTGCCAGCAGTGGCAGGCCCGACTATGGCTACACCTTC.

CDR3 residues: CSVVGGSGEQFF. For the CDR3, the DNA is TGCAGCGTGGTTGGCGGGAGTGGTGAGCAGTTCTTC. J is TRBJ2-1 and V is TRBV29-1, with 7 bases lining up with TRBD2. The CDR3 spans 12 residues. The V gene's germline CDR1 is SQVTM and CDR2 ANQGSEA. V was pared by 6 bases and J by 9 bases, with 8 bases of the junction left unmatched.

The chain employs TRBV11-2 and TRBJ2-7; 9 nucleotides line up with TRBD2. This CDR3 comprises 16 residues. J gave up 2 bases and V 4 bases, and 9 bases lay outside the gene matches. Per the germline V gene, CDR1 is SGHAT and CDR2 is FQNNGV. This chain's CDR3 is CASSSTTSGTTYEQYF. The CDR3 DNA sequence: TGTGCCAGCAGCTCGACGACTAGCGGAACGACCTACGAGCAGTACTTC.

The chain has TRBV27 and TRBJ2-7, with 9 bases matching TRBD1. This CDR3 is built from 16 residues. Germline CDR1 reads MNHEY; CDR2 reads SMNVEV (reference sequence). Trimming removed 5 bases from V and 3 bases from J; junction bases left unmatched: 11. The CDR3 region is CASSPSLGDRDYEQYF. CDR3 nucleotide sequence: TGTGCCAGCAGTCCATCTCTTGGGGACAGGGACTACGAGCAGTACTTC.

The J gene is TRBJ2-3, the V gene TRBV4-1; TRBD2 matches 14 bases. The germline V gene has CDR1 MGHRA and CDR2 YSYEKL. The CDR3 contains 17 residues. V was pared by 6 bases and J by 5 bases, with 10 bases of the junction left unmatched. CDR3 protein: CASSTITGTSGGDTQYF. Written as DNA, the CDR3 is TGCGCCAGCAGTACCATTACCGGGACTAGCGGGGGAGATACGCAGTATTTT.

The genes are TRBV29-1 and TRBJ2-3; no clear D. Germline loops: CDR1 SQVTM, CDR2 ANQGSEA. The CDR3 is 11 residues long. V dropped 6 bases and J dropped 6 bases, with 10 bases sitting between them. The CDR3 DNA follows: TGCAGCGTCCCTTATGTCGATACGCAGTATTTT. Translating it yields CSVPYVDTQYF.

The genes are TRBV19 and TRBJ2-7; D tentatively fits TRBD1 or TRBD2 (6 bases each). From germline, CDR1 is LNHDA and CDR2 SQIVND (reference sequence). The CDR3 extends over 16 amino acids. V lost 1 base to trimming and J lost 3 bases, with 16 bases between them. DNA of the CDR3: TGTGCCAGTAGTATAGGGGGAGGACAGACCGACTACGAGCAGTACTTC. As protein: CASSIGGGQTDYEQYF.

The sample holds one count of this clone. The V call is TRBV27, the J call TRBJ1-5; TRBD1 agrees at 9 bases. Per the germline V gene, CDR1 is MNHEY and CDR2 is SMNVEV (reference sequence). With 5 bases clipped from V and 3 bases from J, the junction kept 5 bases outside the gene matches. The CDR3 is 15 residues long. Here the CDR3 reads CASSRGQGDNQPQHF. In DNA, the CDR3 is TGTGCCAGCAGTAGGGGACAGGGAGACAATCAGCCCCAGCATTTT.

This chain links TRBV29-1 with TRBJ1-3; no reliable D call. This CDR3 region has 13 residues. The V and J ends lost 7 bases and 3 bases respectively, with 13 bases between them. Per germline, CDR1 SQVTM and CDR2 ANQGSEA. The CDR3: CSAGEGFGNTIYF. In nucleotides, the CDR3 is TGCAGCGCCGGAGAGGGTTTTGGAAACACCATATATTTT. Full variable domain (missing parts from reference TRBV29-1 and TRBJ1-3): SAVISQKPSRDICQRGTSLTIQCQVDSQVTMMFWYRQQPGQSLTLIATANQGSEATYESGFVIDKFPISRPNLTFSTLTVSNMSPEDSSIYLCSAGEGFGNTIYFGEGSWLTVV.

V is TRBV5-4 and J is TRBJ2-7, with D possibly being TRBD2 (5 bases). CDR1 is SGHNT, CDR2 YYREEE, per germline (reference sequence). CDR3 size: 11 residues. Trimming shortened V by 2 bases and J by 7 bases, and 7 bases separated the two germline ends. The CDR3 sequence: CASSFSGEQYF. The CDR3 DNA reads as TGTGCCAGCAGCTTCTCGGGAGAGCAGTACTTC.

The CDR3 region is CASQDLYEQYF. In nucleotides, the CDR3 is TGTGCCAGCCAGGACCTCTACGAGCAGTACTTC. The chain has TRBV2 and TRBJ2-7; D uncertain. V was cut by 8 bases and J by 3 bases, with 8 bases left in between. Germline V gene lookup returns CDR1 SNHLY and CDR2 FYNNEI. CDR3 length: 11 amino acids.

This clone showed up just once. CDR3 nucleotides: TGTGCCAGCAGCTTAGCCAGGGGTGACACAGATACGCAGTATTTT. This sequence encodes CASSLARGDTDTQYF. The V and J genes are TRBV7-9 and TRBJ2-3; perhaps TRBD1 as D (6 bases). V shed 0 bases and J shed 2 bases, with 9 bases lying between them. Germline V gene lookup returns CDR1 SEHNR and CDR2 FQNEAQ (reference sequence). This CDR3 is 15 amino acids long. The full variable domain, completed using reference TRBV7-9 and TRBJ2-3, is DTGVSQNPRHKITKRGQNVTFRCDPISEHNRLYWYRQTLGQGPEFLTYFQNEAQLEKSRLLSDRFSAERPKGSFSTLEIQRTEQGDSAMYLCASSLARGDTDTQYFGPGTRLTVL.

The rearrangement uses TRBV10-3 and TRBJ2-1; possibly TRBD2 for D (5 bases). There are 14 residues in the CDR3. V was pared by 3 bases and J by 6 bases, with 12 bases between. Germline V CDR1 and CDR2: ENHRY, SYGVKD. CDR3 sequence (DNA): TGTGCCATCAGTGATAGCTCCCGGGGCAATGAGCAGTTCTTC. The encoded protein is CAISDSSRGNEQFF.

The V call is TRBV6-5, the J call TRBJ1-1; D is possibly TRBD1 (5 bases). The CDR3 extends over 13 amino acids. Germline V CDR1 and CDR2: MNHEY, SVGAGI. The V and J ends lost 6 bases and 2 bases respectively, with 10 bases between them. The CDR3 coding sequence is TGTGCCAGCAGCCCACAGGATAACACTGAAGCTTTCTTT. Translating it yields CASSPQDNTEAFF.

The rearrangement uses TRBV7-2 and TRBJ2-7; D remains unclear. With 2 bases removed from V and 6 bases from J, the gap between germline ends came to 11 bases. CDR1 and CDR2 (germline): SGHTA, FQGNSA. This CDR3 is built from 13 residues. CDR3: CASSLISLGEQYF. The DNA of the CDR3 is TGTGCCAGCAGCTTAATTTCCCTCGGCGAGCAGTACTTC.

The rearrangement joins TRBV4-1 to TRBJ2-5; 7 bases agree with TRBD2. This CDR3 spans 14 amino acids. The V gene end was trimmed by 1 base and the J gene end by 6 bases; junction bases not matched to a gene: 5. Per germline, CDR1 MGHRA and CDR2 YSYEKL. The CDR3 reads CASSQGGGRQTQYF. Here the CDR3 DNA reads TGCGCCAGCAGCCAAGGGGGCGGGAGACAGACCCAGTACTTC.

The V call is TRBV7-9, the J call TRBJ1-5, with a possible D match to TRBD1 (5 bases). Trimming removed 1 base from V and 3 bases from J, with 7 bases in between. The CDR3 runs to 14 residues. Germline CDR1 and CDR2: SEHNR and FQNEAQ (reference sequence). CDR3 nucleotide sequence: TGTGCCAGCAGCTTAGGGGGGAACAATCAGCCCCAGCATTTT. It is translated as CASSLGGNNQPQHF.

V is TRBV4-1 and J is TRBJ2-3, with D unclear. The CDR3 is made up of 13 amino acids. Germline CDR1 MGHRA, CDR2 YSYEKL. V was trimmed by 0 bases and J by 4 bases, leaving 5 bases between them. As DNA, the CDR3 is TGCGCCAGCAGCCAAGACTCGGCAGATACGCAGTATTTT. Encoded protein: CASSQDSADTQYF.

In this sample, this clone turned up once. The V call is TRBV7-9, the J call TRBJ2-2, with D unresolved. The germline CDR1 and CDR2 sequences are SEHNR and FQNEAQ (reference sequence). V shed 3 bases and J shed 2 bases, with 1 base lying between them. The CDR3 extends over 12 amino acids. CDR3 coding DNA: TGTGCCAGCAGCTTCAACACCGGGGAGCTGTTTTTT. This gives the protein CASSFNTGELFF. Combining the CDR3 with reference TRBV7-9 and TRBJ2-2 gives the whole variable domain DTGVSQNPRHKITKRGQNVTFRCDPISEHNRLYWYRQTLGQGPEFLTYFQNEAQLEKSRLLSDRFSAERPKGSFSTLEIQRTEQGDSAMYLCASSFNTGELFFGEGSRLTVL.

The rearrangement uses TRBV6-5 and TRBJ2-5; 10 nucleotides line up with TRBD1. This CDR3 has 16 amino acids. V lost 2 bases and J lost 4; bases outside the gene matches: 7. From germline, CDR1 is MNHEY and CDR2 SVGAGI. The CDR3 is CASSYASGTGVETQYF. The CDR3 DNA reads as TGTGCCAGCAGTTACGCCTCCGGGACAGGGGTAGAGACCCAGTACTTC.

This chain links TRBV6-5 with TRBJ2-5; D may be TRBD2 (6 bases). Trimming took 0 bases from V and 5 from J, leaving 10 bases between them. Germline CDR1 MNHEY, CDR2 SVGAGI. The CDR3 runs 14 residues. The CDR3 coding sequence is TGTGCCAGCAGTTACTCTACGGGACTGGAGACCCAGTACTTC. Residues: CASSYSTGLETQYF.

The V call is TRBV29-1, the J call TRBJ2-7; weak D call: TRBD1 (6 bases). The CDR3 is 12 amino acids. V lost 5 bases and J 7 bases, leaving 15 bases between the germline ends. Germline-derived CDR1 and CDR2 are SQVTM and ANQGSEA. The CDR3 nucleotides read TGCAGCGTTCGCCTGGGGGCCTGGGAGCAGTACTTC. This codes for CSVRLGAWEQYF.

This clone was detected only a few times. The V and J genes are TRBV29-1 and TRBJ2-7, with D tentatively TRBD2 (6 bases). Germline values: CDR1 SQVTM, CDR2 ANQGSEA. V lost 0 bases and J lost 1, with 13 bases in between. The CDR3 has 15 residues. The CDR3: CSVEDPHGSSYEQYF. DNA for the CDR3: TGCAGCGTTGAAGATCCCCACGGGAGTTCCTACGAGCAGTACTTC.

The rearrangement joins TRBV5-5 to TRBJ2-2; D not resolved. This CDR3 is built from 14 residues. V lost 0 bases, J lost 1 base, and 4 bases lay in between. Looked up from germline, CDR1 is SGHKS and CDR2 is YYEKEE (reference sequence). The CDR3 nucleotides are TGTGCCAGCAGCTTGGAACAGAACACCGGGGAGCTGTTTTTT. This gives the protein CASSLEQNTGELFF. Full variable domain (missing parts from reference TRBV5-5 and TRBJ2-2): DAGVTQSPTHLIKTRGQQVTLRCSPISGHKSVSWYQQVLGQGPQFIFQYYEKEERGRGNFPDRFSARQFPNYSSELNVNALLLGDSALYLCASSLEQNTGELFFGEGSRLTVL.

CDR3 DNA sequence: TGTGCCAGCAGCTTGGCGGGGGGCATCAACGAGCAGTACTTC. Translation gives CASSLAGGINEQYF. The chain has TRBV13 and TRBJ2-7, with 8 bases aligning to TRBD2. V lost 3 bases, J lost 5 bases, and 6 bases stayed unmatched. This CDR3 comprises 14 residues. Germline CDR1 reads PRHDT; CDR2 reads FYEKMQ (reference sequence).

With respect to this clone: The same CDR3 is also encoded by other DNA sequences in this sample. The chain uses TRBV27 and TRBJ2-1; TRBD1 or TRBD2 may be the D gene (6 bases each). This CDR3 is 15 amino acids long. Germline V gene sequence: CDR1 MNHEY, CDR2 SMNVEV (reference sequence). V was cut by 6 bases and J by 4 bases, with 16 bases left in between. CDR3 bases: TGTGCCAGCAGCCTAGGGGGGAGCGGATACAATGAGCAGTTCTTC. Protein product: CASSLGGSGYNEQFF.

The chain uses TRBV7-2 and TRBJ2-7; D ambiguous. CDR3 length equals 15 residues. V was shortened by 4 bases and J by 0 bases, with 13 bases between the two germline ends. Germline V gene sequence: CDR1 SGHTA, CDR2 FQGNSA. The CDR3 DNA reads as TGTGCCAGCAGCTCCCCCACAGCGAGCTCCTACGAGCAGTACTTC. Amino acid sequence: CASSSPTASSYEQYF.